The next 27 T cell receptor beta chains were all read from a single sample in a study of human T cells and chemical hapten exposure. TCRdb reprocessed the 5' RACE reads with MiXCR, giving one entry per CDR3 protein. The table lists around 82,000 distinct CDR3 sequences, about 8% of them singletons. It was from unfractionated whole blood that total RNA was extracted. These TCRs come from a male donor in good health.

This clonotype was observed at least ten times. At one end the junction does not follow the germline gene, possibly because of a read error. The rearrangement links TRBV6-9 to TRBJ1-1, with D hard to call. The germline V gene encodes CDR1 MNHGY and CDR2 SVAAGI. This CDR3 has 11 amino acids. The DNA for the CDR3 is TGTGCCAGCAGTGGGAACGCTGAAGCTTTCTTT. This codes for CASSGNAEAFF.

This clonotype was detected a few times. The chain combines TRBV5-1 with TRBJ2-1, with TRBD2 matching 11 bases. CDR3 size: 13 residues. V was clipped by 6 bases and J by 5 bases; unmatched bases: 1. The germline gives CDR1 SGHRS, CDR2 YFSETQ. The CDR3 nucleotides read TGCGCCAGCACTAGCGGGAGGAACAATGAGCAGTTCTTC. Encoded protein: CASTSGRNNEQFF.

The rearrangement links TRBV10-3 to TRBJ1-1, with a weak D call TRBD1 (5 bases). This CDR3 is 16 amino acids long. Trimming took off 6 bases at V and 1 base at J, with 18 bases between the two ends. CDR1 and CDR2 from the germline V gene are ENHRY and SYGVKD. The CDR3 protein is CAIRGTEPTRNTEAFF. DNA for the CDR3: TGTGCCATCAGAGGGACGGAGCCTACGAGGAACACTGAAGCTTTCTTT.

The chain links TRBV20-1 to TRBJ2-5, with 8 bases lining up with TRBD2. Trimming cost V 0 bases and J 6 bases; bases outside gene matches: 9. CDR1 DFQATT and CDR2 SNEGSKA come from the germline V gene (reference sequence). The CDR3 has 15 residues. DNA of the CDR3: TGCAGTGCTAGAGATCCAGCGGGAGAGGGGAAGACCCAGTACTTC. Translating gives CSARDPAGEGKTQYF.

The table lists this clonotype with many counts. V and J are TRBV7-2 and TRBJ1-5; D call uncertain. This CDR3 region has 16 residues. In germline, CDR1 is SGHTA, CDR2 FQGNSA. Trimming stripped 1 base from V and 2 bases from J, with 12 bases between. This chain's CDR3 is CASSLVSWVGNQPQHF. CDR3 nucleotides: TGTGCCAGCAGCTTAGTGTCCTGGGTAGGCAATCAGCCCCAGCATTTT.

The sample holds a few counts of this clonotype. The gene calls are TRBV5-6 and TRBJ1-2, with D possibly matching TRBD1 (5 bases). V was cut by 4 bases and J by 4 bases, with 11 bases left in between. Germline V gives CDR1 SGHDT, CDR2 YYEEEE. The length of the CDR3 is 13 residues. This CDR3 is CASSRGPSYGYTF. The CDR3 nucleotides are TGTGCCAGCAGCCGGGGACCCTCCTATGGCTACACCTTC.

The chain carries TRBV6-2 or TRBV6-3 and TRBJ2-2, with D perhaps TRBD1 (6 bases). V lost 0 bases and J lost 4, with 15 bases in between. Germline CDR1 is MNHEY and CDR2 is SVGEGT. The CDR3 is 17 amino acids. The CDR3 spells CASSYSVQGRLTGELFF. DNA for the CDR3: TGTGCCAGCAGTTACTCCGTGCAGGGGCGGCTCACCGGGGAGCTGTTTTTT.

A few counts support this clonotype. This sequence joins TRBV5-6 and TRBJ2-7; 7 nucleotides agree with TRBD2. The CDR3 covers 14 residues. V lost 4 bases, J lost 0 bases, and 4 bases stayed unmatched. Germline CDR1 SGHDT, CDR2 YYEEEE. DNA of the CDR3: TGTGCCAGCAGCCTAGCGGAGCCCTCCTACGAGCAGTACTTC. It encodes CASSLAEPSYEQYF.

This clonotype came up a few times. This chain uses TRBV6-2 or TRBV6-3 with TRBJ2-6; D is uncertain. The CDR3 is made up of 13 amino acids. CDR1 is MNHEY and CDR2 is SVGEGT in the germline V gene. V lost 7 bases and J 3 bases, leaving 7 bases between the germline ends. The CDR3 coding sequence is TGTGCCAGCACACCGAATGGGGCCAACGTCCTGACTTTC. It translates to CASTPNGANVLTF.

This clonotype has ten or more counts. The V gene is TRBV28, the J gene TRBJ1-1; D remains unclear. Per germline, CDR1 MDHEN and CDR2 SYDVKM. Trimming took off 3 bases at V and 6 bases at J, with 14 bases between the two ends. This CDR3 has 14 residues. In DNA form, the CDR3 reads TGTGCCAGCAGTTTCTACCGACGGTCCGCTGAAGCTTTCTTT. Residues: CASSFYRRSAEAFF.

Many counts were recorded for this clonotype. The rearrangement joins TRBV18 to TRBJ1-2; 8 nucleotides match TRBD1. V lost 5 bases, J lost 0 bases, and 2 bases stayed unmatched. The CDR3 consists of 14 residues. Germline lookup yields CDR1 KGHSH and CDR2 LQKENI. CDR3 bases: TGTGCCAGCTCAGCGGGACAGGCTAACTATGGCTACACCTTC. Translated, it gives CASSAGQANYGYTF.

This clonotype occurred a few times. V gene TRBV2 combines with J gene TRBJ2-1; 8 bases fit TRBD1. The CDR3 loop spans 15 amino acids. CDR1 is SNHLY and CDR2 is FYNNEI in the germline V gene. The J segment lost 7 bases and the V segment lost 4 bases, leaving 9 bases of the junction unmatched. The CDR3 region is CASSAASRGLNEQFF. CDR3 nucleotides: TGTGCCAGCAGTGCCGCTAGCAGGGGGCTAAATGAGCAGTTCTTC.

This clonotype was recorded many times. The rearrangement links TRBV20-1 to TRBJ1-5; possible D gene TRBD1, 6 bases. Deletions cut 5 bases from V and 7 bases from J, with 21 bases between. This CDR3 has 15 amino acids. The V gene's germline CDR1 is DFQATT and CDR2 SNEGSKA (reference sequence). The DNA for the CDR3 is TGCAGTGCTTCCCCAGGGAGGGGACATCGGCAGCCCCAGCATTTT. Its translation is CSASPGRGHRQPQHF.

The chain employs TRBV14 and TRBJ2-2, with a tentative D call TRBD2 (6 bases). This CDR3 comprises 16 residues. V lost 0 bases and J 3 bases, leaving 11 bases between the germline ends. Germline CDR1 is SGHDN and CDR2 is FVKESK. The CDR3 is CASSQDHGGYTGELFF. DNA for the CDR3: TGTGCCAGCAGCCAAGATCACGGAGGGTACACCGGGGAGCTGTTTTTT.

This clonotype appeared a few times. J is TRBJ2-7 and V is TRBV5-1; TRBD1 aligns across 10 bases. The CDR3 length is 19 residues. CDR1 SGHRS and CDR2 YFSETQ come from the germline V gene. V was pared by 4 bases and J by 1 base, with 17 bases of the junction left unmatched. The CDR3 DNA reads TGCGCCAGCAGCCCCCGACAGGGGGCGGGTGTTGGTTCTTCCTACGAGCAGTACTTC. Residues: CASSPRQGAGVGSSYEQYF.

This clonotype was counted only a few times. The rearrangement uses TRBV2 and TRBJ1-4; D is perhaps TRBD1 (6 bases). CDR1 is SNHLY, CDR2 FYNNEI, per germline. V gave up 0 bases and J gave up 2 bases, with 19 bases separating them. The CDR3 contains 19 residues. The CDR3 is CASSEALTGYWLTNEKLFF. DNA of the CDR3: TGTGCCAGCAGTGAAGCGCTGACAGGATATTGGTTGACTAATGAAAAACTGTTTTTT.

The table lists this clonotype with many counts. The gene calls are TRBV12-3 or TRBV12-4 and TRBJ1-1; a possible D gene is TRBD1 (5 bases). This CDR3 region has 15 residues. V was cut by 1 base and J by 1 base, with 10 bases left in between. The CDR3 nucleotides are TGTGCCAGCAGTTTAGTTGGGACGGGGAACACTGAAGCTTTCTTT. Translating it yields CASSLVGTGNTEAFF.

This clonotype was seen ten or more times. The chain uses TRBV29-1 and TRBJ1-5; D unresolved. This CDR3 contains 12 residues. Looked up from germline, CDR1 is SQVTM and CDR2 is ANQGSEA. The germline V and J ends were trimmed by 6 bases and 4 bases, with 10 bases remaining between them. Here the CDR3 DNA reads TGCAGCGTCGGGGTTTCAAATCAGCCCCAGCATTTT. Translated, it gives CSVGVSNQPQHF.

This clonotype was counted many times. This chain links TRBV4-1 with TRBJ2-5, with D possibly matching TRBD1 (5 bases). V was trimmed by 1 base and J by 3 bases, leaving 9 bases between them. The CDR3 is made up of 14 amino acids. Germline CDR1 MGHRA, CDR2 YSYEKL. The CDR3 here is CASSQADREETQYF. DNA of the CDR3: TGCGCCAGCAGCCAAGCCGACAGAGAAGAGACCCAGTACTTC.

This clonotype was counted a few times. The chain links TRBV4-2 to TRBJ2-7; 7 nucleotides align to TRBD2. V lost 4 bases, J lost 3 bases, and 9 bases stayed unmatched. Germline CDR1 reads LGHNA; CDR2 reads YNFKEQ. The CDR3 has 15 residues. In nucleotides, the CDR3 is TGTGCCAGCAGCCCAAGGCTAGCGGAGAGCTACGAGCAGTACTTC. This gives the protein CASSPRLAESYEQYF.

Regarding this clonotype: This sequence may be a read error, since a much larger clone differs from it by one base. The gene calls are TRBV2 and TRBJ2-3; D is undetermined. The CDR3 is 11 amino acids. From germline, CDR1 is SNHLY and CDR2 FYNNEI. CDR3 sequence: CAGSEGYTQYF. For the CDR3, the DNA is TGTGCCGGCAGTGAAGGGTATACGCAGTATTTT. The whole variable domain, remainder taken from reference TRBV2 and TRBJ2-3, is EPEVTQTPSHQVTQMGQEVILRCVPISNHLYFYWYRQILGQKVEFLVSFYNNEISEKSEIFDDQFSVERPDGSNFTLKIRSTKLEDSAMYFCAGSEGYTQYFGPGTRLTVL.

This clonotype was seen many times. CDR3 protein: CASSMAYTGELFF. Written as DNA, the CDR3 is TGTGCCAGCAGTATGGCCTACACCGGGGAGCTGTTTTTT. The chain links TRBV12-3 or TRBV12-4 to TRBJ2-2, with D unclear. The CDR3 length is 13 residues. V lost 5 bases, J lost 3 bases, and 7 bases lay in between.

This clonotype was counted many times. The chain links TRBV6-2 or TRBV6-3 to TRBJ2-2, with a possible D match to TRBD1 (6 bases). The germline V gene encodes CDR1 MNHEY and CDR2 SVGEGT. CDR3 length: 18 amino acids. V lost 1 base, J lost 6 bases, and 21 bases lay in between. CDR3 in DNA: TGTGCCAGCAGTTACTGGGACAACTCCTCCCCGAGGCCCGGGGAGCTGTTTTTT. Its protein is CASSYWDNSSPRPGELFF.

Only a few counts were recorded for this clonotype. V gene TRBV29-1 combines with J gene TRBJ2-1; 9 bases match TRBD1. There are 19 residues in the CDR3. V trimming: 2 bases; J trimming: 1 base; junction bases outside the gene matches: 15. CDR1 and CDR2 from the germline V gene are SQVTM and ANQGSEA. CDR3 coding DNA: TGCAGCGTTGAATCCTCCCCGGGACAGGGTTTTAGTTCCTACAATGAGCAGTTCTTC. Its translation: CSVESSPGQGFSSYNEQFF.

This clonotype was counted many times. This rearrangement joins TRBV6-1 to TRBJ2-3; D is unclear. This CDR3 region has 13 residues. The V and J ends lost 7 bases and 3 bases respectively, with 11 bases between them. In germline, CDR1 is MNHNS, CDR2 SASEGT. The CDR3 here is CASIKIPTDTQYF. The DNA for the CDR3 is TGTGCCAGCATAAAGATACCGACAGATACGCAGTATTTT.

The CDR3 protein is CASRGRLTQSTDTQYF. CDR3 nucleotides: TGTGCCAGCCGCGGGAGGCTTACTCAAAGCACAGATACGCAGTATTTT. The J gene is TRBJ2-3, the V gene TRBV6-5; TRBD2 matches at 8 bases. The CDR3 covers 16 residues. Germline trimming cut 8 bases from V and 0 bases from J; bases unmatched to any gene: 10. Germline loops: CDR1 MNHEY, CDR2 SVGAGI.

This clonotype was observed a handful of times. The V call is TRBV24-1, the J call TRBJ2-5; D perhaps matches TRBD2 (6 bases). Trimming took 3 bases from V and 1 from J, leaving 14 bases between them. The CDR3 is 16 residues long. Per germline, CDR1 KGHDR and CDR2 SFDVKD. The CDR3 protein is CATSDTEGTGQETQYF. The CDR3 DNA follows: TGTGCCACCAGTGATACGGAGGGAACGGGCCAAGAGACCCAGTACTTC.